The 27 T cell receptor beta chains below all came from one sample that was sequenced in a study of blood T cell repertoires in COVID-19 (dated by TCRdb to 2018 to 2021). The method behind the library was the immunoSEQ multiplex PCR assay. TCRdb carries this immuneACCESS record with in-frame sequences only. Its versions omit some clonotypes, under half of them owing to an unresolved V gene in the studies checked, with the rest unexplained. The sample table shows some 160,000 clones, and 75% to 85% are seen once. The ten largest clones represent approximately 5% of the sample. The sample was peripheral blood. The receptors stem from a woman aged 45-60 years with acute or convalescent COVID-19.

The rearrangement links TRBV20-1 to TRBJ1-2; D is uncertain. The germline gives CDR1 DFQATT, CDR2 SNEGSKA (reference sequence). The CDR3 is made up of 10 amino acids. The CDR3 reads CSHSRYGYTF. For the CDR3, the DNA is TGCAGCCATTCACGGTATGGCTACACCTTC.

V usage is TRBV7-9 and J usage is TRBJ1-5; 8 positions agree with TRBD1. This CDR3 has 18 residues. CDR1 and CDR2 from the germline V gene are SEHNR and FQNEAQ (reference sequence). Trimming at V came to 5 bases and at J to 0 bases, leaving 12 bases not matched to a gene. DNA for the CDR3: TGTGCCAGCAGCCTCCAGGGGGCAACCGATTATAGCAATCAGCCCCAGCATTTT. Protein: CASSLQGATDYSNQPQHF. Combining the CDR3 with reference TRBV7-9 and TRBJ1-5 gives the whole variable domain DTGVSQNPRHKITKRGQNVTFRCDPISEHNRLYWYRQTLGQGPEFLTYFQNEAQLEKSRLLSDRFSAERPKGSFSTLEIQRTEQGDSAMYLCASSLQGATDYSNQPQHFGDGTRLSIL.

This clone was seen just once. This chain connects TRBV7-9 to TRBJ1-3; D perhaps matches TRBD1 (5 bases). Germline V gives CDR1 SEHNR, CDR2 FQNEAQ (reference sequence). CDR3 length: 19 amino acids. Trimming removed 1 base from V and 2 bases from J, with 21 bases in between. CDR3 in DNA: TGTGCCAGCAGCTTAGGAGTACTCTTAGGGGCTGCGGCTGGAAACACCATATATTTT. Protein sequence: CASSLGVLLGAAAGNTIYF.

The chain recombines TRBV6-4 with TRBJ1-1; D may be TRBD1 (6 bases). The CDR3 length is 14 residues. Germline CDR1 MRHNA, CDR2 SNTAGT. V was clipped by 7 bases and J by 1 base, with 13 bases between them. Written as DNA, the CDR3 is TGTGCCAGCACTCCCCCAGGGGAGAACACTGAAGCTTTCTTT. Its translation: CASTPPGENTEAFF.

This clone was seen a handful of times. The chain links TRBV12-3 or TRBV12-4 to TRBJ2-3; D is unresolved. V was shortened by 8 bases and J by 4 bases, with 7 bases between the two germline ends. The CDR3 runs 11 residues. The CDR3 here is CASAPSDTQYF. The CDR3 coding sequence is TGTGCCAGCGCGCCATCAGATACGCAGTATTTT.

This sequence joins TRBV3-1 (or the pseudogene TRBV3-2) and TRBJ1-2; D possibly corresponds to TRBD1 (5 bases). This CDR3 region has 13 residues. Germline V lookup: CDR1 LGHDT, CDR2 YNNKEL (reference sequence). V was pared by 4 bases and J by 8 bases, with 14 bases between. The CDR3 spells CASSLNGGEGYTF. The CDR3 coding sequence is TGTGCCAGCAGCCTCAATGGGGGGGAGGGCTACACCTTC.

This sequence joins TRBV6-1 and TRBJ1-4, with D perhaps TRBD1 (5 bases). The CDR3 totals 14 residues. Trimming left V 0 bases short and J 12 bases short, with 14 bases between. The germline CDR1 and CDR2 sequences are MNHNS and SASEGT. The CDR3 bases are TGTGCCAGCAGTGAAGCGGAGCTCTGGGGGGAACTGTTTTTT. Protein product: CASSEAELWGELFF.

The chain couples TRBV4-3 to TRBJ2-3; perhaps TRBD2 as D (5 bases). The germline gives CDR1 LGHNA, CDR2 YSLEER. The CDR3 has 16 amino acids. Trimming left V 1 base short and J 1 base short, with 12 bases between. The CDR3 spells CASSQGSGLGTDTQYF. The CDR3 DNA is TGCGCCAGCAGCCAAGGCTCGGGGTTGGGCACAGATACGCAGTATTTT.

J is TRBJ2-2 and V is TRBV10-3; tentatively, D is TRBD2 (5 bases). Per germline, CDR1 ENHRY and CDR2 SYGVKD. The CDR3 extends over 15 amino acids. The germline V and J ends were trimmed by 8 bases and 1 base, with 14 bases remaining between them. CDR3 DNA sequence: TGTGCCATCGAACCGGGGTCAGAGAACACCGGGGAGCTGTTTTTT. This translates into CAIEPGSENTGELFF.

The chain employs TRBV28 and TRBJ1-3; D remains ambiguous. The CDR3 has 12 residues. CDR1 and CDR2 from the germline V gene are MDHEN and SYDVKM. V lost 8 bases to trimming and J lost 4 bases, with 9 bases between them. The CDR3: CASGPKGNTIYF. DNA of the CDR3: TGTGCCAGCGGCCCGAAGGGAAACACCATATATTTT.

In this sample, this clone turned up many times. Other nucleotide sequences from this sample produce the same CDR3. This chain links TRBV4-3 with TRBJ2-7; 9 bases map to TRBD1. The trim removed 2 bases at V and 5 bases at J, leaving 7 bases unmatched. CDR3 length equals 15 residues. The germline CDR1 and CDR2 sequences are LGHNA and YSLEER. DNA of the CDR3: TGCGCCAGCAGCCAATTGGACAGGGGTCCCCACGAGCAGTACTTC. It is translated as CASSQLDRGPHEQYF.

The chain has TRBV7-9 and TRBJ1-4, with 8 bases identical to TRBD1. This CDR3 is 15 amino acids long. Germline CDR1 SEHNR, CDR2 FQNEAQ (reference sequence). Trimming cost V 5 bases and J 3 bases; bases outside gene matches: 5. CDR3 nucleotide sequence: TGTGCCAGCAGCCACCAGGGGGCGGCTAATGAAAAACTGTTTTTT. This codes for CASSHQGAANEKLFF.

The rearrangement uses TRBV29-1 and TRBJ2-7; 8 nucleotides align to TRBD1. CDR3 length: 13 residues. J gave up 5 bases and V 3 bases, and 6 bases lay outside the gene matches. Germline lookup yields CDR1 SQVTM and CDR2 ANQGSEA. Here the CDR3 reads CSVDRGLNDEQYF. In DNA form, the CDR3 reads TGCAGCGTTGACAGGGGGCTTAACGACGAGCAGTACTTC.

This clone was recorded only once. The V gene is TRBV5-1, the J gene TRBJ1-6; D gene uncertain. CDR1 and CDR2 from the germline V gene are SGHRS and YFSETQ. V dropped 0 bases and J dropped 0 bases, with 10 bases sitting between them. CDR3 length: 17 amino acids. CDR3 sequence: CASSLEARHSYNSPLHF. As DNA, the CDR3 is TGCGCCAGCAGCTTGGAGGCCAGGCACTCCTATAATTCACCCCTCCACTTT.

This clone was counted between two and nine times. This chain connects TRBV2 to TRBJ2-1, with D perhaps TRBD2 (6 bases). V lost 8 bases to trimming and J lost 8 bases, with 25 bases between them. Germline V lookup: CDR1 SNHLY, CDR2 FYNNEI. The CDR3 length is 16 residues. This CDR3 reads CASRGVGEDGADEQFF. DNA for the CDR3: TGTGCCAGCCGGGGAGTAGGGGAGGACGGTGCGGATGAGCAGTTCTTC.

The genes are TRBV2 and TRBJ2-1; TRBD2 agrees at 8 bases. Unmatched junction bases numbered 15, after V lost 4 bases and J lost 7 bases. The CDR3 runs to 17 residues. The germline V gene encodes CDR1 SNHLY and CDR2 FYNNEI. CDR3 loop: CASSGWAGGIRENEQFF. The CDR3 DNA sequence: TGTGCCAGCAGTGGGTGGGCGGGGGGCATTAGGGAGAATGAGCAGTTCTTC.

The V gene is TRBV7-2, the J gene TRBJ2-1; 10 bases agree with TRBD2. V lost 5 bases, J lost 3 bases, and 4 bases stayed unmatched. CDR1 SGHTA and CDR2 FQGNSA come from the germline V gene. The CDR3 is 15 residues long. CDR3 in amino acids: CASSRLAGDYNEQFF. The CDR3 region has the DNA TGTGCCAGCAGCCGTCTAGCGGGGGACTACAATGAGCAGTTCTTC.

The DNA for the CDR3 is TGTGCCAGCGCCGGACAGGGAGTTGCAACTAATGAAAAACTGTTTTTT. Protein sequence: CASAGQGVATNEKLFF. This rearrangement joins TRBV7-2 to TRBJ1-4, with 8 bases lining up with TRBD1. CDR3 length equals 16 residues. The J segment lost 0 bases and the V segment lost 8 bases, leaving 8 bases of the junction unmatched. Germline V gene lookup returns CDR1 SGHTA and CDR2 FQGNSA. The full variable domain, rest sourced from reference TRBV7-2 and TRBJ1-4, is GAGVSQSPSNKVTEKGKDVELRCDPISGHTALYWYRQSLGQGLEFLIYFQGNSAPDKSGLPSDRFSAERTGGSVSTLTIQRTQQEDSAVYLCASAGQGVATNEKLFFGSGTQLSVL.

The CDR3 loop reads CASSLGQGKGKLFF. The DNA of the CDR3 is TGTGCCAGCAGCTTGGGACAGGGAAAGGGAAAACTGTTTTTT. The chain combines TRBV11-1 with TRBJ1-4; 9 bases map to TRBD1. The CDR3 extends over 14 amino acids. V shed 3 bases and J 10 bases; nucleotides not matched to a gene: 6. The germline gives CDR1 SGHAT, CDR2 FQDESV (reference sequence).

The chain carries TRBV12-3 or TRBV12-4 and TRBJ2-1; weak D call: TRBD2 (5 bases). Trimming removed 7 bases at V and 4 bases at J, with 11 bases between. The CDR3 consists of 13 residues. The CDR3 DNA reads TGTGCCAGCACCCCTCGCGGGTACAATGAGCAGTTCTTC. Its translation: CASTPRGYNEQFF.

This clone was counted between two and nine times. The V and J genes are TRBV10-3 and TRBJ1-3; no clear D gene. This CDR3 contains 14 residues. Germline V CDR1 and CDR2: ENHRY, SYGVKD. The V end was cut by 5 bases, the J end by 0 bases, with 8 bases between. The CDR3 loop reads CAISLGNSGNTIYF. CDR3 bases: TGTGCCATCAGTCTCGGGAACTCTGGAAACACCATATATTTT.

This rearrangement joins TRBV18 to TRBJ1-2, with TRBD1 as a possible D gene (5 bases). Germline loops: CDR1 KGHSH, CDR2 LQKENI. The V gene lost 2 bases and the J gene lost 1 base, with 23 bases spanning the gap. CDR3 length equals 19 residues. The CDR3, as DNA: TGTGCCAGCTCACCATCAGCCGGGACTGCGAGGTCCTATAACTATGGCTACACCTTC. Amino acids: CASSPSAGTARSYNYGYTF.

The CDR3 nucleotides are TGTGCCAGCAGCTTCAGTCTAGCGGGGGGTCCCTCCTACAATGAGCAGTTCTTC. It translates to CASSFSLAGGPSYNEQFF. The gene calls are TRBV5-6 and TRBJ2-1; 11 nucleotides line up with TRBD2. Trimming took 2 bases from V and 0 from J; bases not matched to a gene: 7. Per germline, CDR1 SGHDT and CDR2 YYEEEE. The CDR3 sequence is 18 residues long. The full variable domain, its missing parts supplied by reference TRBV5-6 and TRBJ2-1, is DAGVTQSPTHLIKTRGQQVTLRCSPKSGHDTVSWYQQALGQGPQFIFQYYEEEERQRGNFPDRFSGHQFPNYSSELNVNALLLGDSALYLCASSFSLAGGPSYNEQFFGPGTRLTVL.

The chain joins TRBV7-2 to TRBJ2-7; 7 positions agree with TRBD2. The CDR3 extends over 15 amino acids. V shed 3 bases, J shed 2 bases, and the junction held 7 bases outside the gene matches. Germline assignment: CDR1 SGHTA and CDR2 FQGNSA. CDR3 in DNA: TGTGCCAGCAGCTTTCGAACGGGGGGAACCTACGAGCAGTACTTC. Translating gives CASSFRTGGTYEQYF.

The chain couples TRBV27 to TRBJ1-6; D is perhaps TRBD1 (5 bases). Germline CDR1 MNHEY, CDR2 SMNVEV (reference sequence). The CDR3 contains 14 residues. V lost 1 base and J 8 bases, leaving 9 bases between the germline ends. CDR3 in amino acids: CASSLLIGDSPLHF. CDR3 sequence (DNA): TGTGCCAGCAGTTTATTAATAGGGGATTCACCCCTCCACTTT.

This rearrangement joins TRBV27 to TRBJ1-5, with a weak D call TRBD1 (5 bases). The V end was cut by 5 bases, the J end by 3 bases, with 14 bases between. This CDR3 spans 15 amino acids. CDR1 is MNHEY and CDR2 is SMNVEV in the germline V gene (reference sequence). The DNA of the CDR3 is TGTGCCAGCAGTCTCCTCGGGGGAATCAATCAGCCCCAGCATTTT. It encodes CASSLLGGINQPQHF.

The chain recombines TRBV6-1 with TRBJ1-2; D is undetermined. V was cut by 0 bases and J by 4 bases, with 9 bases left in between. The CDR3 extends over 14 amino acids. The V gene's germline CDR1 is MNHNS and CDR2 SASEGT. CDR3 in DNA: TGTGCCAGCAGTGAAGCTTCGACGGGCTATGGCTACACCTTC. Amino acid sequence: CASSEASTGYGYTF.